This passage covers 2 T cell receptor beta chains from one sample sequenced in a study of blood T cell repertoires in COVID-19. The table came from immunoSEQ multiplex PCR; TCRdb's copy has only in-frame clones and leaves some out. There are approximately 200,000 clones in the sample; roughly 80% occur only once, and 10% to 15% lies in the top ten. Sequencing was carried out using PBMCs or T cells enriched from blood (not recorded which). Receptors were obtained from a man in his forties who had recovered from COVID-19.

This rearrangement joins TRBV28 to TRBJ2-1; D remains ambiguous. In germline, CDR1 is MDHEN, CDR2 SYDVKM. V was clipped by 5 bases and J by 6 bases, with 8 bases between them. CDR3 length equals 12 residues. The CDR3 DNA reads TGTGCCAGCAGTCCCATCGGCAATGAGCAGTTCTTC. This gives the protein CASSPIGNEQFF.

The V gene is TRBV6-5, the J gene TRBJ1-1, with 7 nucleotides matching TRBD1. The CDR3 is 16 residues long. Germline values: CDR1 MNHEY, CDR2 SVGAGI. The J segment lost 5 bases and the V segment lost 2 bases, leaving 11 bases of the junction unmatched. The CDR3 region has the DNA TGTGCCAGCAGTTACAGTCCCAGGGGGAGAGGGACTGAAGCTTTCTTT. The encoded protein is CASSYSPRGRGTEAFF.